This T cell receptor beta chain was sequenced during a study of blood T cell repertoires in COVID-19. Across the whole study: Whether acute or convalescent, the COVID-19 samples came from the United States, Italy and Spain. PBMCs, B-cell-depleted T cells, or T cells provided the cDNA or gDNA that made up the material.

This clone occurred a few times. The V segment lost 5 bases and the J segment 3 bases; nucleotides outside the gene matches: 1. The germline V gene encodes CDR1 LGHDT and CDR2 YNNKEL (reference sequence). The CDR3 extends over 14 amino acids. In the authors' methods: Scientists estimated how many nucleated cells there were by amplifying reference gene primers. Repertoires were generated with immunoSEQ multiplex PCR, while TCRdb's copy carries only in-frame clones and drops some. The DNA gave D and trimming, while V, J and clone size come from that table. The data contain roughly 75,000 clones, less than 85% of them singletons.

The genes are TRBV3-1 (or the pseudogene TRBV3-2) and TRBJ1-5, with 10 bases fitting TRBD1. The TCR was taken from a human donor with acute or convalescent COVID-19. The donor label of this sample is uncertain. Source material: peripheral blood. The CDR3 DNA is TGTGCCAGCAGCGACAGGGGGCTCAATCAGCCCCAGCATTTT. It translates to CASSDRGLNQPQHF.